The entry below describes one TCR beta chain. This entry comes from a study of radiation and T cells in renal cell carcinoma. This CDR3 comprises 14 residues. Looked up from germline, CDR1 is SGDLS and CDR2 is YYNGEE. Trimming removed 0 bases from V and 3 bases from J, with 7 bases in between. Generated by immunoSEQ multiplex PCR, the TCRdb table keeps only in-frame clones and is missing some. The sample carries fewer than 200,000 clones, approximately 90% recorded once. The sample's time point: blood 4 weeks post-SBRT, at nephrectomy. Treatment: 15 Gy SBRT to primary tumor, nephrectomy 4 weeks later. Blood was sampled at baseline, 2 weeks and 4 weeks after SBRT.

The sequencing used blood, collected from a patient whose treatment included radiotherapy and nephrectomy. The chain couples TRBV9 to TRBJ1-5, with D unresolved. The sequence came from a woman aged 50 to 60 with renal cell carcinoma. The CDR3 protein is CASSVGSDNQPQHF. The CDR3 DNA follows: TGTGCCAGCAGCGTAGGGTCAGACAATCAGCCCCAGCATTTT.